The 2 T cell receptor beta chains presented below share a single source sample, sequenced in a study of OX40 agonist ivuxolimab in advanced cancers. Libraries were prepared by immunoSEQ multiplex PCR; TCRdb keeps only in-frame clonotypes and omits some of them. Of roughly 75,000 clones listed, 70% to 90% were seen once; the top ten hold 1.1%. This material consisted of CD4+ or CD8+ T cells sorted from blood, taken in a trial of the OX40 agonist ivuxolimab. The receptors were sampled from an adult with an advanced solid tumor such as melanoma, head and neck, liver or kidney cancer.

Written as DNA, the CDR3 is TGTGCCAGCAGCATAGGGGGCGACTATGGCTACACCTTC. The encoded protein is CASSIGGDYGYTF. This chain joins TRBV7-3 and TRBJ1-2, with TRBD1 matching 7 bases. The V gene end was trimmed by 5 bases and the J gene end by 3 bases; junction bases not matched to a gene: 3. CDR1 is SGHTA, CDR2 FQGTGA, per germline. There are 13 residues in the CDR3. The full variable domain, rest sourced from reference TRBV7-3 and TRBJ1-2, is GAGVSQTPSNKVTEKGKYVELRCDPISGHTALYWYRQSLGQGPEFLIYFQGTGAADDSGLPNDRFFAVRPEGSVSTLKIQRTERGDSAVYLCASSIGGDYGYTFGSGTRLTVV.

This clone was detected a few times. The chain has TRBV5-1 and TRBJ1-1; D is possibly TRBD1 (5 bases). Trimming cost V 2 bases and J 5 bases, with 13 bases left between them. CDR1 SGHRS and CDR2 YFSETQ come from the germline V gene. This CDR3 has 14 amino acids. CDR3 nucleotide sequence: TGCGCCAGCAGCTTCTCAGGGACGGGGACTGAAGCTTTCTTT. It encodes CASSFSGTGTEAFF.